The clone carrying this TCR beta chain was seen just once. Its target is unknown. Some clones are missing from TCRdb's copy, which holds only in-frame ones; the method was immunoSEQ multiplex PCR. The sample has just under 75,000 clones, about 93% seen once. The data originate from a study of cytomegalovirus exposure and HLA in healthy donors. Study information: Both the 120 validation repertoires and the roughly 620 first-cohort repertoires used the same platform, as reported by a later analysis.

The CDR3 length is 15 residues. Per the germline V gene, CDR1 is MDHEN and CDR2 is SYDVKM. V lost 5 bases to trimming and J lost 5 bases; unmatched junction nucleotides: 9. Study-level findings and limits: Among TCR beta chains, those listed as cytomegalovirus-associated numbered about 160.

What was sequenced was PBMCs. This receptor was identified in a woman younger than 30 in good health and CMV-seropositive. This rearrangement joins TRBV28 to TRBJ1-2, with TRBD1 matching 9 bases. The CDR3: CASSKRTGAYYGYTF. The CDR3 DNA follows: TGTGCCAGCAGTAAAAGGACAGGGGCCTATTATGGCTACACCTTC.